Below are 21 T cell receptor beta chains sequenced from a single sample in a study of Graves' ophthalmopathy and Graves' hyperthyroidism. RNA transcripts were the template, and TCR beta CDR3 regions were amplified from them. An initial RT-PCR round employing HTBI primers preceded a second-round multiplex PCR. TCRdb recomputed calls from the multiplex PCR reads with MiXCR, one row per CDR3 protein. In the table there are some 1.1 million distinct CDR3 sequences, 35% to 40% of which are singletons. Sequencing was done on a sample of peripheral blood or thyroid tissue (not recorded which). The receptors derive from an adult man with Graves' hyperthyroidism.

This clonotype was observed a single time. A much larger clone differs by one base, so this may be a read error. This chain uses TRBV7-9 with TRBJ2-5; tentatively, D is TRBD2 (5 bases). This CDR3 comprises 13 residues. The V end was cut by 7 bases, the J end by 0 bases, with 9 bases between. The germline V gene encodes CDR1 SEHNR and CDR2 FQNEAQ (reference sequence). The CDR3 loop is CASTIAYQETQYF. The CDR3 bases are TGTGCCAGCACCATAGCGTACCAAGAGACCCAGTACTTC.

The CDR3 DNA sequence: TGTGCCAGCAGCTGGGGTAGCGGGGGATCGGAAGAGACCCAGTACTTC. This gives the protein CASSWGSGGSEETQYF. V gene TRBV13 combines with J gene TRBJ2-5, with 9 bases matching TRBD2. Germline CDR1 reads PRHDT; CDR2 reads FYEKMQ (reference sequence). V lost 4 bases, J lost 3 bases, and 9 bases stayed unmatched. This CDR3 contains 16 residues. The variable domain in full, with the rest retrieved from reference TRBV13 and TRBJ2-5, is AAGVIQSPRHLIKEKRETATLKCYPIPRHDTVYWYQQGPGQDPQFLISFYEKMQSDKGSIPDRFSAQQFSDYHSELNMSSLELGDSALYFCASSWGSGGSEETQYFGPGTRLLVL.

This chain joins TRBV13 and TRBJ1-4; D might be TRBD1 (6 bases). The V end was cut by 5 bases, the J end by 8 bases, with 21 bases between. CDR3 length: 16 amino acids. Germline V lookup: CDR1 PRHDT, CDR2 FYEKMQ (reference sequence). The CDR3 loop reads CASSRPNSGTSEKLFF. CDR3 DNA: TGTGCCAGCAGCCGACCCAATTCCGGGACAAGCGAAAAACTGTTTTTT.

This clonotype was seen repeatedly, ten times or more. The J gene is TRBJ1-3, the V gene TRBV6-5, with 11 bases aligning to TRBD1. The CDR3 has 16 amino acids. Trimming removed 6 bases from V and 7 bases from J; junction bases left unmatched: 11. Germline lookup yields CDR1 MNHEY and CDR2 SVGAGI. In DNA form, the CDR3 reads TGTGCCAGCAGGAATCATGACGGGACAGGGGGTAACACCATATATTTT. Its translation is CASRNHDGTGGNTIYF.

V usage is TRBV14 and J usage is TRBJ2-7, with no clear D. V lost 0 bases and J lost 3, with 18 bases in between. The CDR3 spans 17 residues. CDR1 is SGHDN and CDR2 is FVKESK in the germline V gene. The CDR3 loop is CASSQDRPELINYEQYF. The CDR3, as DNA: TGTGCCAGCAGCCAAGATCGCCCAGAACTTATCAACTACGAGCAGTACTTC. The entire variable domain, with the rest obtained from reference TRBV14 and TRBJ2-7, is as follows: EAGVTQFPSHSVIEKGQTVTLRCDPISGHDNLYWYRRVMGKEIKFLLHFVKESKQDESGMPNNRFLAERTGGTYSTLKVQPAELEDSGVYFCASSQDRPELINYEQYFGPGTRLTVT.

In this sample, this clonotype turned up a few times. The chain uses TRBV10-3 and TRBJ2-5, with TRBD1 matching 7 bases. Germline trimming cut 10 bases from V and 5 bases from J; bases unmatched to any gene: 10. Germline V gene sequence: CDR1 ENHRY, CDR2 SYGVKD. The CDR3 spans 13 residues. In nucleotides, the CDR3 is TGTGCCACTCGACAGGGCTCGGGGGAGACCCAGTACTTC. Translating it yields CATRQGSGETQYF.

This clonotype appeared a few times. The chain joins TRBV7-3 to TRBJ2-1; a possible D gene is TRBD1 (6 bases). Trimming took 6 bases from V and 7 from J, leaving 10 bases between them. This CDR3 is 12 amino acids long. The V gene's germline CDR1 is SGHTA and CDR2 FQGTGA. The CDR3 nucleotides are TGTGCCAGCAGTAAGCAGGGGAATGAGCAGTTCTTC. As protein: CASSKQGNEQFF.

The chain joins TRBV9 to TRBJ2-3, with a tentative D call TRBD1 (5 bases). Germline loops: CDR1 SGDLS, CDR2 YYNGEE. The germline V and J ends were trimmed by 4 bases and 4 bases, with 13 bases remaining between them. The CDR3 length is 14 residues. CDR3 amino acids: CASSQAGRADTQYF. Here the CDR3 DNA reads TGTGCCAGCAGCCAAGCCGGCAGGGCAGATACGCAGTATTTT.

With regard to this clonotype: This may be a read error, as it is one base from a much larger clone. The CDR3 carries no conserved terminal phenylalanine or tryptophan, so it likely arises from a read error. The chain has TRBV19 and TRBJ2-2, with 7 bases identical to TRBD2. Germline trimming cut 2 bases from V and 3 bases from J; bases unmatched to any gene: 3. Germline V lookup: CDR1 LNHDA, CDR2 SQIVND (reference sequence). The CDR3 has 15 amino acids. CDR3 residues: CASSIIGRHTGELFL. The CDR3 region has the DNA TGTGCCAGTAGTATAATCGGGAGGCACACCGGGGAGCTGTTTCTT.

In the case of this clonotype: Its ends do not fully match the called genes, so a read error is possible. The chain combines TRBV28 with TRBJ1-5; 9 bases are a match to TRBD1. Germline CDR1 is MDHEN and CDR2 is SYDVKM. This CDR3 comprises 14 residues. The CDR3 region is CASSARDRDQPQLF. The CDR3 DNA reads as TGTGCCAGCAGTGCGAGGGACAGGGATCAGCCCCAGCTTTTT.

This clonotype was recorded at least ten times. The chain has TRBV10-3 and TRBJ1-5; perhaps TRBD1 as D (5 bases). The CDR3 has 14 residues. The germline V gene has CDR1 ENHRY and CDR2 SYGVKD. V was clipped by 6 bases and J by 6 bases, with 15 bases between them. The chain's CDR3 is CAIRGVGEGQPQHF. CDR3 in DNA: TGTGCCATCAGGGGGGTCGGGGAAGGTCAGCCCCAGCATTTT.

V is TRBV5-5 and J is TRBJ1-1; 8 nucleotides match TRBD1. From germline, CDR1 is SGHKS and CDR2 YYEKEE (reference sequence). This CDR3 has 17 residues. J gave up 6 bases and V 4 bases, and 17 bases lay outside the gene matches. CDR3 coding DNA: TGTGCCAGCAGCCCCCGGGTTGGGACAGGCAACGTGGCTGAAGCTTTCTTT. Its protein is CASSPRVGTGNVAEAFF.

This clonotype has a handful of counts. The chain carries TRBV13 and TRBJ2-5, with 7 bases lining up with TRBD1. J was trimmed by 3 bases and V by 8 bases; bases with no gene match: 12. The CDR3 is 15 residues long. The germline V gene encodes CDR1 PRHDT and CDR2 FYEKMQ (reference sequence). CDR3: CASLTRGQHKETQYF. The CDR3 DNA reads TGTGCCAGCCTGACCCGGGGACAGCACAAAGAGACCCAGTACTTC. Supplemented by reference TRBV13 and TRBJ2-5, the full variable domain reads AAGVIQSPRHLIKEKRETATLKCYPIPRHDTVYWYQQGPGQDPQFLISFYEKMQSDKGSIPDRFSAQQFSDYHSELNMSSLELGDSALYFCASLTRGQHKETQYFGPGTRLLVL.

Notes on this clonotype: A much larger clone lies one base from this, so it may be a read error. The chain is built from TRBV5-1 and TRBJ1-1; 7 bases line up with TRBD1. The germline CDR1 and CDR2 sequences are SGHRS and YFSETQ. J gave up 0 bases and V 4 bases, and 9 bases lay outside the gene matches. This CDR3 spans 16 amino acids. CDR3 coding DNA: TGCGCCAGCAGCGTACAGGGGCGAGGAATGAACACTGAAGCTTTCTTT. This gives the protein CASSVQGRGMNTEAFF.

CDR3 region: CASSQSGTGTSHEQYF. CDR3 coding DNA: TGCGCCAGCAGCCAATCCGGGACAGGGACGTCCCACGAGCAGTACTTC. This chain links TRBV4-3 with TRBJ2-7; 9 bases are shared with TRBD1. Germline V gene data show CDR1 as LGHNA and CDR2 as YSLEER. There are 16 residues in the CDR3. The J segment lost 5 bases and the V segment lost 2 bases, leaving 10 bases of the junction unmatched.

This rearrangement joins TRBV2 to TRBJ2-2, with TRBD1 matching over 7 bases. CDR3 length equals 16 residues. V gave up 5 bases and J gave up 3 bases; unmatched junction bases: 9. CDR1 and CDR2 from the germline V gene are SNHLY and FYNNEI. The CDR3 DNA reads TGTGCCAGCAGTCGACCGACAGGGCCAGACACCGGGGAGCTGTTTTTT. Translated, it gives CASSRPTGPDTGELFF.

This clonotype is a singleton in its sample. The chain uses TRBV9 and TRBJ1-5; D might be TRBD1 (5 bases). CDR3 length equals 15 residues. The germline V gene has CDR1 SGDLS and CDR2 YYNGEE. The ends were cut back, 4 bases at V and 11 bases at J, with 22 bases in the middle. CDR3 residues: CASSLGEGLMETQHF. In DNA, the CDR3 is TGTGCCAGCAGCTTGGGGGAGGGCCTTATGGAGACCCAGCATTTT.

The chain joins TRBV27 to TRBJ1-2, with TRBD1 matching over 8 bases. The ends lost 2 bases at V and 6 bases at J; junction bases unmatched: 5. The CDR3 has 14 amino acids. Germline V gene sequence: CDR1 MNHEY, CDR2 SMNVEV (reference sequence). This CDR3 is CASSLQGAGDGYTF. Here the CDR3 DNA reads TGTGCCAGCAGTTTACAGGGGGCAGGCGATGGCTACACCTTC.

This clonotype was counted once. The rearrangement uses TRBV20-1 and TRBJ1-5; D may be TRBD1 (5 bases). V lost 6 bases to trimming and J lost 7 bases, with 28 bases between them. The CDR3 runs to 17 residues. Germline CDR1 DFQATT, CDR2 SNEGSKA (reference sequence). Here the CDR3 DNA reads TGCAGTGCCCGGGGGACGGGATTTACCGGGGTTGGCCAGCCCCAGCATTTT. Protein: CSARGTGFTGVGQPQHF.

This clonotype was observed many times. The chain links TRBV7-9 to TRBJ1-4; D gene ambiguous. The CDR3 has 12 amino acids. CDR1 and CDR2 (germline): SEHNR, FQNEAQ (reference sequence). Trimming removed 0 bases at V and 11 bases at J, with 7 bases between. In nucleotides, the CDR3 is TGTGCCAGCAGCTTAGCGGGTGTGAAACTGTTTTTT. Protein product: CASSLAGVKLFF.

The V gene is TRBV7-9, the J gene TRBJ2-7; D gene ambiguous. Germline assignment: CDR1 SEHNR and CDR2 FQNEAQ (reference sequence). CDR3 length: 15 amino acids. The V and J ends lost 5 bases and 3 bases respectively, with 17 bases between them. The CDR3 sequence is CASSVGGRAGYEQYF. The CDR3 DNA sequence: TGTGCCAGCAGCGTAGGCGGCCGAGCCGGCTACGAGCAGTACTTC.